These T cell receptor beta chains were read from a single sample in a study of T cells in tumors after PD-1 blockade. Measured with immunoSEQ multiplex PCR; TCRdb has only the in-frame clones, and not every one. The sample lists more than 40,000 clones, roughly 80% occurring once. This sample comprised PBMCs, obtained before anti-PD-1 therapy. The receptors were sampled from a human donor with advanced basal cell or squamous cell carcinoma (not recorded which). CDR3s include the opening cysteine and the closing phenylalanine or tryptophan. Fields, in order: clone size, J gene, D gene, V gene, CDR3 DNA, CDR3 protein. D genes are given only for firm matches. Not all rows give a size; the values are once, few, many and, for expanded clones, a class.

abundance: NA; j_gene: TRBJ1-2; d_gene: TRBD1; v_gene: TRBV5-1; CDR3nt: TGCGCCAGCAGCTTGGACGGAACCGGGACAGACTATGGCTACACCTTC; CDR3aa: CASSLDGTGTDYGYTF
abundance: NA; j_gene: TRBJ2-5; d_gene: NA; v_gene: TRBV7-6; CDR3nt: TGTGCCAGCAGCTTAGGGGCGTACCAAGAGACCCAGTACTTC; CDR3aa: CASSLGAYQETQYF
abundance: NA; j_gene: TRBJ1-2; d_gene: NA; v_gene: TRBV15; CDR3nt: TGTGCCACCAGCCCTTGGCAGGGGAGAGGGTATGGCTACACCTTC; CDR3aa: CATSPWQGRGYGYTF
abundance: NA; j_gene: TRBJ2-3; d_gene: NA; v_gene: TRBV5-1; CDR3nt: TGCGCCAGCAGGGGGGGCACAGATACGCAGTATTTT; CDR3aa: CASRGGTDTQYF
abundance: NA; j_gene: TRBJ2-7; d_gene: TRBD2; v_gene: TRBV28; CDR3nt: TGTGCCAGCGGTCTAGCGGGGATATCCTACGAGCAGTACTTC; CDR3aa: CASGLAGISYEQYF
abundance: NA; j_gene: TRBJ2-1; d_gene: NA; v_gene: TRBV2; CDR3nt: TGTGCCAGCAGTGTAAACCCAGACAATGAGCAGTTCTTC; CDR3aa: CASSVNPDNEQFF
abundance: NA; j_gene: TRBJ2-1; d_gene: NA; v_gene: TRBV7-9; CDR3nt: TGTGCTGGCATGGATGGACTTTCTCTAAATGAGCAGTTCTTC; CDR3aa: CAGMDGLSLNEQFF
abundance: once; j_gene: TRBJ2-1; d_gene: NA; v_gene: TRBV19; CDR3nt: TGTGCCAGTAACGCCGACTACCGATACAATGAGCAGTTCTTC; CDR3aa: CASNADYRYNEQFF
abundance: NA; j_gene: TRBJ2-4; d_gene: TRBD2; v_gene: TRBV3-1/TRBV3-2; CDR3nt: TGTGCCAGCAGCCAAGAGACTAGCGGGGGGAAAAACATTCAGTACTTC; CDR3aa: CASSQETSGGKNIQYF
abundance: NA; j_gene: TRBJ2-3; d_gene: NA; v_gene: TRBV5-1; CDR3nt: TGCGCCAGCAGCTTGGGTCACCGCAGCCCGGATACGCAGTATTTT; CDR3aa: CASSLGHRSPDTQYF
abundance: NA; j_gene: TRBJ1-2; d_gene: TRBD1; v_gene: TRBV6-5; CDR3nt: TGTGCCAGCAGTCTTAAGGGGGCGGGCTATGGCTACACCTTC; CDR3aa: CASSLKGAGYGYTF
abundance: NA; j_gene: TRBJ2-7; d_gene: TRBD2; v_gene: TRBV14; CDR3nt: TGTGCCAGCAGTCATAATCTTCGCGGGAGTACCTACGAGCAGTACTTC; CDR3aa: CASSHNLRGSTYEQYF
abundance: many; j_gene: TRBJ2-4; d_gene: NA; v_gene: TRBV10-3; CDR3nt: TGTGCCATCAGTGATGGTGCTAGAGGGAACATTCAGTACTTC; CDR3aa: CAISDGARGNIQYF
abundance: NA; j_gene: TRBJ1-1; d_gene: NA; v_gene: TRBV5-1; CDR3nt: TGCGCCAGCAGCTGGCGGGAGGGTTCAACTGAAGCTTTCTTT; CDR3aa: CASSWREGSTEAFF
abundance: NA; j_gene: TRBJ2-7; d_gene: NA; v_gene: TRBV6-1; CDR3nt: TGTGCCAGCAGTGAATCTGCGTACTACGAGCAGTACTTC; CDR3aa: CASSESAYYEQYF
abundance: NA; j_gene: TRBJ2-3; d_gene: NA; v_gene: TRBV20-1; CDR3nt: TGCAGTGCTAGTAAGAGCGGTTCTCGGCATACGCAGTATTTT; CDR3aa: CSASKSGSRHTQYF